The 10 T cell receptor beta chains given below trace back to one sample, sequenced in a study of CD8+ T cells in alopecia areata listed by TCRdb under 2018. The library was prepared using the immunoSEQ multiplex PCR assay. RNA was extracted from all samples and reverse transcribed into cDNA as template for TCR sequencing. TCRdb obtained this table from immuneACCESS and retained in-frame rearrangements with V and J assigned. These tables miss some clones; where compared with another copy, unresolved V genes account for less than half of the shortfall, and the remainder is unexplained. The sample table contains 150,000 to 200,000 clones; only one count was recorded for roughly 70% of them. 11% of the sample is in the top ten clones. Interpreted using the paper, the time point label stands for: baseline before oral tofacitinib. The starting material was CD8+ T cells sorted from blood, obtained at week 0. The receptors here all came from a human donor with alopecia areata.

This chain connects TRBV2 to TRBJ1-2; D might be TRBD1 (5 bases). Trimming shortened V by 6 bases and J by 0 bases, and 17 bases separated the two germline ends. Germline CDR1 reads SNHLY; CDR2 reads FYNNEI. The CDR3 runs 16 residues. CDR3 nucleotide sequence: TGTGCCAGCAGCGCTCCTCGGGACGGAGCTAACTATGGCTACACCTTC. Protein sequence: CASSAPRDGANYGYTF.

The rearrangement joins TRBV4-1 to TRBJ2-1, with 9 bases matching TRBD1. V trimming: 2 bases; J trimming: 7 bases; junction bases outside the gene matches: 6. Germline V lookup: CDR1 MGHRA, CDR2 YSYEKL. This CDR3 comprises 15 residues. The CDR3 sequence is CASSQTDRGGNEQFF. The CDR3 bases are TGCGCCAGCAGCCAAACGGACAGGGGAGGGAATGAGCAGTTCTTC.

This clone was seen a handful of times. The chain joins TRBV27 to TRBJ2-5, with D maybe TRBD1 (5 bases). Deletions cut 3 bases from V and 6 bases from J, with 5 bases between. Germline V gene data show CDR1 as MNHEY and CDR2 as SMNVEV (reference sequence). The CDR3 has 11 amino acids. The CDR3 is CASSLGQTQYF. In DNA, the CDR3 is TGTGCCAGCAGTTTGGGGCAGACCCAGTACTTC.

This chain joins TRBV29-1 and TRBJ2-7; 9 positions agree with TRBD1. From germline, CDR1 is SQVTM and CDR2 ANQGSEA. Trimming cost V 3 bases and J 6 bases; bases outside gene matches: 9. The CDR3 is 14 amino acids. As DNA, the CDR3 is TGCAGCGTTGATTTGTATGGGGACAGGGCCGAGCAGTACTTC. Protein product: CSVDLYGDRAEQYF.

The chain uses TRBV5-4 and TRBJ2-5; a weak D match, TRBD2 (6 bases). The V gene lost 0 bases and the J gene lost 2 bases, with 8 bases spanning the gap. Germline assignment: CDR1 SGHNT and CDR2 YYREEE (reference sequence). The CDR3 runs to 14 residues. The CDR3 spells CASSLGGDQETQYF. As DNA, the CDR3 is TGTGCCAGCAGCTTGGGGGGGGATCAAGAGACCCAGTACTTC.

The genes are TRBV19 and TRBJ2-3; D not certain. Trimming cost V 3 bases and J 3 bases, with 7 bases left between them. Germline V gives CDR1 LNHDA, CDR2 SQIVND (reference sequence). The CDR3 totals 13 residues. The DNA for the CDR3 is TGTGCCAGTAGTATCATCGAGACAGATACGCAGTATTTT. Translating gives CASSIIETDTQYF.

The V call is TRBV5-8, the J call TRBJ2-4; D unresolved. Germline assignment: CDR1 SGHTS and CDR2 YDEGEE. Between the trimmed V and J ends, which lost 0 bases and 13 bases, there was a span of 8 bases. This CDR3 region has 11 residues. The CDR3: CASSLGPVQYF. In DNA form, the CDR3 reads TGTGCCAGCAGCTTGGGACCTGTGCAGTACTTC.

This sequence joins TRBV27 and TRBJ2-1; 7 bases match TRBD2. The CDR3 has 14 amino acids. CDR1 is MNHEY, CDR2 SMNVEV, per germline (reference sequence). Losses at the gene ends were 8 bases for V and 4 bases for J; bases not matched to a gene: 8. CDR3 sequence: CASRAGLGYNEQFF. In nucleotides, the CDR3 is TGTGCCAGCCGAGCGGGGTTGGGATACAATGAGCAGTTCTTC.

The chain combines TRBV6-6 with TRBJ1-1; D may be TRBD1 (6 bases). The CDR3 extends over 16 amino acids. Germline values: CDR1 MNHNY, CDR2 SVGAGI (reference sequence). The germline V and J ends were trimmed by 2 bases and 0 bases, with 13 bases remaining between them. The CDR3 nucleotides read TGTGCCAGCAGTTACGATATGGGGGGCTTGAACACTGAAGCTTTCTTT. Amino acid sequence: CASSYDMGGLNTEAFF.

This chain uses TRBV27 with TRBJ2-3; 9 positions match TRBD1. The CDR3 has 15 amino acids. The J segment lost 6 bases and the V segment lost 5 bases, leaving 9 bases of the junction unmatched. Germline loops: CDR1 MNHEY, CDR2 SMNVEV (reference sequence). CDR3 residues: CASSTQGALSDTQYF. CDR3 DNA: TGTGCCAGCAGTACACAGGGGGCCCTTTCCGATACGCAGTATTTT.